This T cell receptor (beta chain) was found in a study of response to subunit inactivated influenza vaccine. CDR3 length: 19 residues. V was shortened by 3 bases and J by 0 bases, with 21 bases between the two germline ends. The germline CDR1 and CDR2 sequences are LGHNA and YNFKEQ. There are many counts of this clonotype. TCRdb analysed the RT-PCR reads with MiXCR anew, one entry per CDR3 protein. The table records some 500,000 distinct CDR3 sequences, roughly 13% of them present only once. The receptor comes from a man aged 50-60 years who received an inactivated influenza vaccine. Sequencing used PBMCs from blood, obtained more than 35 days after vaccination. The chain has TRBV4-2 and TRBJ1-3; D gene uncertain. The DNA for the CDR3 is TGTGCCAGCAGCCATCAAGATCCCCCCATTGCCCGCTCTGGAAACACCATATATTTT. The encoded protein is CASSHQDPPIARSGNTIYF.